This T cell receptor (beta chain) was obtained from a study of chemoradiotherapy in HPV16-positive cancers. Profiling relied on immunoSEQ multiplex PCR, and the TCRdb table lists in-frame clones only, not all of them. The table shows 20,000 to 25,000 clones, with around 88% occurring only once. This clone appeared a single time. This CDR3 contains 16 residues. Germline CDR1 reads MNHNY; CDR2 reads SVGAGI (reference sequence). J gave up 2 bases and V 0 bases, and 4 bases lay outside the gene matches. The chain employs TRBV6-6 and TRBJ2-3; 8 bases are a match to TRBD2. The specimen comprised blood, sampled from a patient who underwent chemoradiotherapy. This TCR derives from a human donor with HPV-associated anogenital cancer. The CDR3: CASSYSGRAPTDTQYF. DNA for the CDR3: TGTGCCAGCAGTTACTCCGGGAGGGCCCCCACAGATACGCAGTATTTT.